This T cell receptor beta chain was recovered during a study of blood T cell repertoires in COVID-19. Background on the study: The United States, Italy and Spain were the sources of the acute and convalescent COVID-19 samples. Sample material is recorded as cDNA or gDNA derived from T cells, B-cell-depleted T cells, or PBMCs.

Authors' data handling: Amplification of reference gene primers was used by the study to estimate nucleated cell counts. Clones were sequenced by immunoSEQ multiplex PCR, and TCRdb holds only the in-frame ones, with some missing. V, J and clone size were drawn from that table, and D and trimming were deduced from the DNA. Of about 40,000 clones listed, roughly nine tenths are singletons. Germline trimming cut 4 bases from V and 3 bases from J; bases unmatched to any gene: 0. The CDR3 loop spans 13 amino acids. The germline gives CDR1 LGHDT, CDR2 YNNKEL (reference sequence). The receptor's source is a man in his 70s with active COVID-19. This rearrangement joins TRBV3-1 (or the pseudogene TRBV3-2) to TRBJ2-5, with 9 bases that match TRBD2. The sample taken for sequencing was peripheral blood. As DNA, the CDR3 is TGTGCCAGCAGCCGACTAGCGGAAGAGACCCAGTACTTC. Translating gives CASSRLAEETQYF.